The rows below give T cell receptor beta chains drawn from one sample of a study of CD8+ T cells in alopecia areata. Clones were read by immunoSEQ multiplex PCR, and TCRdb kept only the in-frame ones, dropping some. The sample lists under 150,000 clones, approximately 57% occurring once. This specimen was CD4+ T cells sorted from blood, taken at week 4, from a patient treated with tofacitinib. These receptors originate from a human donor with alopecia areata. CDR3s include the opening cysteine and the closing phenylalanine or tryptophan. Each record gives: J gene, clone size, D gene, V gene, CDR3 DNA, CDR3 protein. D genes are given only for firm matches. For some rows the clone size is stated as once, few or many, or as a class when expanded; others skip it.

TRBJ1-1,NA,NA,TRBV19,TGTGCCAGTAGTATCCGAGAAGGGGCCTTCACTGAAGCTTTCTTT,CASSIREGAFTEAFF
TRBJ2-7,NA,TRBD2,TRBV7-2,TGTGCCAGCAGCTTGAGTCGCGGGAGGGGCTACGAGCAGTACTTC,CASSLSRGRGYEQYF
TRBJ1-5,few,NA,TRBV30,TGTGCCTGGAGTGTAGGCGGCAGTAGCAATCAGCCCCAGCATTTT,CAWSVGGSSNQPQHF
TRBJ2-6,few,NA,TRBV7-8,TGTGCCAGCAGCTTTTCCCTGGCTGGGGCCAACGTCCTGACTTTC,CASSFSLAGANVLTF
TRBJ2-2,NA,TRBD2,TRBV4-3,TGCGCCAGCAGCCAAGTCTGGCTAGCGGGGGGGGCCGGGGAGCTGTTTTTT,CASSQVWLAGGAGELFF
TRBJ2-7,NA,TRBD1,TRBV29-1,TGCAGCGTTGGCAGGGGGCCCCCCTACGAGCAGTACTTC,CSVGRGPPYEQYF
TRBJ1-5,NA,TRBD1,TRBV30,TGTGCCTGGAGCGGGACAGCGTATAGCAATCAGCCCCAGCATTTT,CAWSGTAYSNQPQHF
TRBJ2-7,NA,TRBD2,TRBV7-7,TGTGCCAGCAGCTTTACGGGACTAGCGGGAGCAACGCTGTACTTC,CASSFTGLAGATLYF
TRBJ1-4,NA,NA,TRBV5-6,TGTGCCAGCAGCTTCGGAACGAATCTGGGAAAACTGTTTTTT,CASSFGTNLGKLFF
TRBJ2-3,NA,NA,TRBV29-1,TGCAGCGTTGGCAGGGGTGGCACAGATACGCAGTATTTT,CSVGRGGTDTQYF
TRBJ1-3,NA,NA,TRBV7-9,TGTGCCAGCAGCTTAGTAGGGATCGCTGGAAACACCATATATTTT,CASSLVGIAGNTIYF
TRBJ1-1,NA,NA,TRBV30,TGTGCCTGGTTTGGGCAGCAAAACACTGAAGCTTTCTTT,CAWFGQQNTEAFF
TRBJ2-3,few,NA,TRBV19,TGTGCCAGTATGGCCTCGGCGGGGGATACGCAGTATTTT,CASMASAGDTQYF
TRBJ2-7,few,NA,TRBV10-3,TGTGCCATCGGCGGGGCCGGGACAAGTAGCGAGCAGTACTTC,CAIGGAGTSSEQYF
TRBJ1-2,NA,NA,TRBV28,TGTGCCAGCAGACCCACAGGGAGCGGCTACACCTTC,CASRPTGSGYTF
TRBJ2-1,NA,TRBD2,TRBV5-1,TGCGCCAGCAGCTTGGAGAATCGACTAGCAGAAGAGCAGTTCTTC,CASSLENRLAEEQFF
TRBJ2-3,NA,NA,TRBV9,TGTGCCAGCAGCGTAGAACAGGGAACGCAGTATTTT,CASSVEQGTQYF
TRBJ2-7,NA,TRBD2,TRBV15,TGTGCCAGCAGCCAAGGTGGGACTAGTCACGAGCAGTACTTC,CASSQGGTSHEQYF
TRBJ2-7,NA,TRBD2,TRBV6-6,TGTGCCAGCATGATCGGGGGGGGCTCCTACGAGCAGTACTTC,CASMIGGGSYEQYF
TRBJ2-3,NA,TRBD2,TRBV5-1,TGCGCCAGCACCACGTCTGGCGGGGGGGCCCCAGATACGCAGTATTTT,CASTTSGGGAPDTQYF
TRBJ2-2,NA,NA,TRBV30,TGTGCCTGGAGTACGGCCGGGGAGCTGTTTTTT,CAWSTAGELFF
TRBJ2-6,NA,NA,TRBV5-1,TGCGCCAGCAGCTTGGTTACAGGGACGATCTCTGGGGCCAACGTCCTGACTTTC,CASSLVTGTISGANVLTF
TRBJ2-7,NA,NA,TRBV9,TGTGCCAGCAGCGTAGACCCCCAGTTCGCCAGGGAGCAGTACTTC,CASSVDPQFAREQYF
TRBJ2-3,few,NA,TRBV7-8,TGTGCCAGCAGCTTATCCAGTGGGGATACGCAGTATTTT,CASSLSSGDTQYF
TRBJ2-7,NA,NA,TRBV29-1,TGCAGCGCAGGAAGTGGCAGACCGAGAGGCGAGCAGTACTTC,CSAGSGRPRGEQYF
TRBJ1-2,NA,NA,TRBV2,TGTGCCAGCAGACAGATCTATGGCTACACCTTC,CASRQIYGYTF
TRBJ2-5,NA,NA,TRBV19,TGTGCCAGTAGTGTTTCGGGCCCAGGCGCGGAGACCCAGTACTTC,CASSVSGPGAETQYF
TRBJ1-5,once,NA,TRBV2,TGTGCCAGCAGTGTCAGACAGATCTCCCAGCCCCAGCATTTT,CASSVRQISQPQHF